The 7 T cell receptor beta chains below come from one sample, sequenced in a study of cytomegalovirus exposure and HLA in healthy donors. Assay: immunoSEQ multiplex PCR; the TCRdb copy retains only in-frame clones and omits some. The repertoire holds 65,000 to 70,000 clones, over 80% seen once, with just over 3% in the top ten. The specimen was PBMCs. The receptors were gathered from a young man in good health and CMV-seronegative.

The chain combines TRBV6-5 with TRBJ1-2, with D possibly TRBD1 on 5 matching bases. The CDR3 length is 13 residues. Per the germline V gene, CDR1 is MNHEY and CDR2 is SVGAGI. V lost 6 bases to trimming and J lost 3 bases, with 11 bases between them. CDR3 protein: CASSLPGDYGYTF. In DNA, the CDR3 is TGTGCCAGCAGCCTCCCGGGGGACTATGGCTACACCTTC.

The chain links TRBV11-2 to TRBJ2-3, with 8 bases that match TRBD2. The CDR3 spans 18 residues. The ends lost 2 bases at V and 6 bases at J; junction bases unmatched: 16. CDR1 is SGHAT, CDR2 FQNNGV, per germline. The CDR3 DNA reads TGTGCCAGCAGCTTACAACCTTTAAGCGGGAGCGCGGCGGATACGCAGTATTTT. Its protein is CASSLQPLSGSAADTQYF.

The table lists this clone with a few counts. The rearrangement uses TRBV7-9 and TRBJ1-5; maybe TRBD1 (5 bases). V gave up 4 bases and J gave up 5 bases, with 6 bases separating them. This CDR3 has 12 amino acids. Germline assignment: CDR1 SEHNR and CDR2 FQNEAQ (reference sequence). The CDR3 DNA is TGTGCCAGCAGCTCACAGGATCAGCCCCAGCATTTT. Its protein is CASSSQDQPQHF.

The CDR3 bases are TGTGCCAGCAGCTTAGGGGAGTCCTACGAGCAGTACTTC. It encodes CASSLGESYEQYF. The rearrangement joins TRBV11-3 to TRBJ2-7, with D possibly being TRBD2 (5 bases). The germline V gene has CDR1 SGHNT and CDR2 YENEEA. With 1 base removed from V and 1 base from J, the gap between germline ends came to 5 bases. The CDR3 runs to 13 residues.

V is TRBV28 and J is TRBJ1-1; no reliable D call. V was cut by 10 bases and J by 5 bases, with 23 bases left in between. CDR1 is MDHEN and CDR2 is SYDVKM in the germline V gene. The CDR3 loop spans 15 amino acids. CDR3 residues: CATPLTSEGSTEAFF. The CDR3 DNA reads as TGTGCCACCCCACTGACATCCGAGGGTTCAACTGAAGCTTTCTTT.

The gene calls are TRBV15 and TRBJ2-7, with 8 bases matching TRBD1. Germline V gives CDR1 LNHNV, CDR2 YYDKDF (reference sequence). The CDR3 covers 14 residues. Trimming cost V 2 bases and J 2 bases; bases outside gene matches: 2. In DNA, the CDR3 is TGTGCCACCAGCAGACAGGGGGCGACCTACGAGCAGTACTTC. Its translation is CATSRQGATYEQYF. The whole variable domain, remainder taken from reference TRBV15 and TRBJ2-7, is DAMVIQNPRYQVTQFGKPVTLSCSQTLNHNVMYWYQQKSSQAPKLLFHYYDKDFNNEADTPDNFQSRRPNTSFCFLDIRSPGLGDTAMYLCATSRQGATYEQYFGPGTRLTVT.

This sequence joins TRBV2 and TRBJ1-1; D is ambiguous. The ends were cut back, 4 bases at V and 5 bases at J, with 14 bases in the middle. This CDR3 region has 14 residues. Germline V lookup: CDR1 SNHLY, CDR2 FYNNEI. The CDR3 DNA follows: TGTGCCAGCAGTGGGTCCCTATCCGGGACTGAAGCTTTCTTT. It is translated as CASSGSLSGTEAFF.